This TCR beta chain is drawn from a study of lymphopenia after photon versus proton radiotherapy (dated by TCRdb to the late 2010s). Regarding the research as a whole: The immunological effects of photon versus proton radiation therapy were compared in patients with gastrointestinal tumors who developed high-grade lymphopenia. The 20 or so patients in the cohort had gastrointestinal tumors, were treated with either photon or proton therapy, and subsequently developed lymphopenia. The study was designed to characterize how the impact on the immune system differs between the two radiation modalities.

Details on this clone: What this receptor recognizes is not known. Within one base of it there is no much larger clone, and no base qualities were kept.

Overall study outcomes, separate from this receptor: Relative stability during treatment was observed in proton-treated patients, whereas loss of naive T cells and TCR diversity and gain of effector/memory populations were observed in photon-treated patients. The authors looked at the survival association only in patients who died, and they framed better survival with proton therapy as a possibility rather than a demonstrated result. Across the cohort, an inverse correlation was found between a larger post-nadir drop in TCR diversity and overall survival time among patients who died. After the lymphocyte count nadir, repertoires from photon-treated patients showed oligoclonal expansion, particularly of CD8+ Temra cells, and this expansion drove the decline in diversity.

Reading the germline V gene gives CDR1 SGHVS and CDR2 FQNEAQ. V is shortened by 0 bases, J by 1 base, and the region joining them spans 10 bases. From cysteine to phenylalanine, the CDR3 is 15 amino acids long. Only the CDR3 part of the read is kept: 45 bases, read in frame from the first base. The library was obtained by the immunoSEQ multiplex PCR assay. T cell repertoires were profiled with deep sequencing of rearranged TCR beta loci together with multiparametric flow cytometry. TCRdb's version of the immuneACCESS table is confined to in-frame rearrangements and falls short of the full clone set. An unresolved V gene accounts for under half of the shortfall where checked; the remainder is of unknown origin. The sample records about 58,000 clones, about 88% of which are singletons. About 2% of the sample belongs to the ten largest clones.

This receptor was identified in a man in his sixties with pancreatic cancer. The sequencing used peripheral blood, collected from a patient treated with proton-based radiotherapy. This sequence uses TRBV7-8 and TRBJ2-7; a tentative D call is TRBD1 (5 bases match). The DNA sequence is TGTGCCAGCAGCTTAGCGGGGCCCTTATCCTACGAGCAGTACTTC. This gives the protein CASSLAGPLSYEQYF. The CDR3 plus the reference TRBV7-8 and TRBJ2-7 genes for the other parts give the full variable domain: GAGVSQSPRYKVAKRGQDVALRCDPISGHVSLFWYQQALGQGPEFLTYFQNEAQLDKSGLPSDRFFAERPEGSVSTLKIQRTQQEDSAVYLCASSLAGPLSYEQYFGPGTRLTVT.